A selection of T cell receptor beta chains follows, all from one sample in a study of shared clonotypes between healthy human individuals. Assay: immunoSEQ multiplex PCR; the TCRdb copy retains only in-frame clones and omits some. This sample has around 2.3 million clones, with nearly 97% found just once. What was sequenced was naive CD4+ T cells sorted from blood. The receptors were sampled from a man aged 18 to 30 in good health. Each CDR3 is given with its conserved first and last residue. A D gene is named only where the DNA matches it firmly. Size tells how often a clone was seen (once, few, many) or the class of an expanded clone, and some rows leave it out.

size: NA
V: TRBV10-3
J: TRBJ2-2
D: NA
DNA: TGTGCCATCAGGGGTTCGGGCACCGGGGAGCTGTTTTTT
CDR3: CAIRGSGTGELFF

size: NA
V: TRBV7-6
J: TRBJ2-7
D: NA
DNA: TGTGCCAGCAGCTTAGGGCAGATCTACGAGCAGTACTTC
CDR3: CASSLGQIYEQYF

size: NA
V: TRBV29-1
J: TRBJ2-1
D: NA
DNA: TGCAGCGTGTCCCTTGACATAAGGGGTGAGCAGTTCTTC
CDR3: CSVSLDIRGEQFF

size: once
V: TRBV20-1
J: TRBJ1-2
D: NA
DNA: TGCAGTGCTAGAAATAGCTATGGCTACACCTTC
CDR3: CSARNSYGYTF

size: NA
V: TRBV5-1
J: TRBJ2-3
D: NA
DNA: TGCGCCAGCAGCTTGGAACGAACTAGCACAGATACGCAGTATTTT
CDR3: CASSLERTSTDTQYF

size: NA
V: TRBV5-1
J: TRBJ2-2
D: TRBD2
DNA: TGCGCCAGCAGCCCGACTCGGGGGCGGGAGGGCCGAAAAAACACCGGGGAGCTGTTTTTT
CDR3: CASSPTRGREGRKNTGELFF

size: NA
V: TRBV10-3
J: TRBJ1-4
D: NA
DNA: TGTGCCATCAGTGTCGCCCTGGGGGCTAATGAAAAACTGTTTTTT
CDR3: CAISVALGANEKLFF

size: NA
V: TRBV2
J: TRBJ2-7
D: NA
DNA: TGTGCCAGCAGCCCTGGACGGAACTACGAGCAGTACTTC
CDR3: CASSPGRNYEQYF

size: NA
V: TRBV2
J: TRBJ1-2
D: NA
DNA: TGTGCCAGCGGTCGGGACTATGGCTACACCTTC
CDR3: CASGRDYGYTF

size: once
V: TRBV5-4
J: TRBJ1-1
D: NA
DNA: TGTGCCAGCAGGCCTTGGACGGTGAACACTGAAGCTTTCTTT
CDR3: CASRPWTVNTEAFF

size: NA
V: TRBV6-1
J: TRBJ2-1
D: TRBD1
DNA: TGTGCCAGCAGTGAAGGACAGGGTGTGCAGTTCTTC
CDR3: CASSEGQGVQFF

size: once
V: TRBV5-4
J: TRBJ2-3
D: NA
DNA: TGTGCCAGCAGCTTGACCTCCACAGATACGCAGTATTTT
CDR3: CASSLTSTDTQYF

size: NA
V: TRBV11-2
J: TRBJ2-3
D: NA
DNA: TGTGCCAGCAGCTTTGGGCAGGCGGGCACAGATACGCAGTATTTT
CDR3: CASSFGQAGTDTQYF

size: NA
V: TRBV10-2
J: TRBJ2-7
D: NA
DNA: TGCGCCAGCAGTCCAAACTACGAGCAGTACTTC
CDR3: CASSPNYEQYF

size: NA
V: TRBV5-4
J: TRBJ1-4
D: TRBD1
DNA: TGTGCCAGCAGCCTGACAGGGGCGACTAATGAAAAACTGTTTTTT
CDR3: CASSLTGATNEKLFF

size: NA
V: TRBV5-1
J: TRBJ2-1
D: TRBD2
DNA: TGCGCCAGCAGCTTTACCTCCGGGACTAGCGCTTACAATGAGCAGTTCTTC
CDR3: CASSFTSGTSAYNEQFF

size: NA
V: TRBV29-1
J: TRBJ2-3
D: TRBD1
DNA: TGCAGCGTAGCCCCGACAGGGAGCACAGATACGCAGTATTTT
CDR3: CSVAPTGSTDTQYF

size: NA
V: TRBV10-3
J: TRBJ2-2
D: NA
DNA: TGTGCCACCCAGGACGGGGGGGAGCTGTTTTTT
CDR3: CATQDGGELFF

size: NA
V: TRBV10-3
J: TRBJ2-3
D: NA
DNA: TGTGCCATCAGTGAGTCGGCAGTACTCACAGATACGCAGTATTTT
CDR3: CAISESAVLTDTQYF

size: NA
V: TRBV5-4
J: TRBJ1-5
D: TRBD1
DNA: TGTGCCAGCAGCGTCGGTACAGGGGGAAATCAGCCCCAGCATTTT
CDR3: CASSVGTGGNQPQHF

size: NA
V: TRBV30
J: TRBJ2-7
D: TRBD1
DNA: TGTGCCTGGACAGGGGGCCTCGAGCAGTACTTC
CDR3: CAWTGGLEQYF

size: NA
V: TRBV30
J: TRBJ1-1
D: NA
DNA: TGTGCCTGGAGTGTTACGGAGAACACTGAAGCTTTCTTT
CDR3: CAWSVTENTEAFF

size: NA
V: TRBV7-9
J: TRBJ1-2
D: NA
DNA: TGTGCCAGCAGCTTAGATAGGGGGGCGATCTATGGCTACACCTTC
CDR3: CASSLDRGAIYGYTF

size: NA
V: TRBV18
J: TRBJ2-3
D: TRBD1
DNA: TGTGCCAGCTCAAAGAGACAGGGGACCGCAGATACGCAGTATTTT
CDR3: CASSKRQGTADTQYF

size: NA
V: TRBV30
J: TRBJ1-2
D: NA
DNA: TGTGCCTGGAGTAATCAGGGGCTTGGCTACACCTTC
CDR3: CAWSNQGLGYTF

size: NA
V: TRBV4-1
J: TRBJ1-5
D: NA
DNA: TGCGCCAGCAGCCAAGTCTTATGGCTCCAGGGGCATCAGCCCCAGCATTTT
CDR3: CASSQVLWLQGHQPQHF

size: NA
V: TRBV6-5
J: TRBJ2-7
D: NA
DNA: TGTGCCAGCAGCCGCCGCGGGCCGCTCCCCTTGGACTTC
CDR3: CASSRRGPLPLDF

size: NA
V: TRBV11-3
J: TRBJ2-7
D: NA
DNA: TGTGCCAGCAGCCCAACAGGGAAAGTTTACGAGCAGTACTTC
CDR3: CASSPTGKVYEQYF

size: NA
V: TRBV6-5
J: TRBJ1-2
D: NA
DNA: TGTGCCAGCAGACCGGTAGGGCCTTCTAACTATGGCTACACCTTC
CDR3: CASRPVGPSNYGYTF

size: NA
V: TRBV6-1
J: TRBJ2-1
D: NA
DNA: TGTGCCAGCAGTGAAGGGTATGAGCAGTTCTTC
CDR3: CASSEGYEQFF

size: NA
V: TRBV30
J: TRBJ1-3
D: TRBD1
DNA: TGTGCCTGGAGTGTGTCGAGGGGGCACGGAAACACCATATATTTT
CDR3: CAWSVSRGHGNTIYF

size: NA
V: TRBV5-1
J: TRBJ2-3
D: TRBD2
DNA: TGCGCCAGCAGCTTTAGCGGGAGGGCAGATACGCAGTATTTT
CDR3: CASSFSGRADTQYF

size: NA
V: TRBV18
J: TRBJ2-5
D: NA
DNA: TGTGCCAGCTCACCTTTTAGAGGAGAGACCCAGTACTTC
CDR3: CASSPFRGETQYF

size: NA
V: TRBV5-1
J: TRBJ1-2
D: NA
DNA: TGCGCCAGCGGAAAGGGCTCCTATGGCTACACCTTC
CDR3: CASGKGSYGYTF

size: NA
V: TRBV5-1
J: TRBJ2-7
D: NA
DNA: TGCGCCAGCAGCCCCCGGGACAACTCCTACGAGCAGTACTTC
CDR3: CASSPRDNSYEQYF

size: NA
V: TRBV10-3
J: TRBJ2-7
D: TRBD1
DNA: TGTGCCATCAGTGCAACAGGGGGGTACGAGCAGTACTTC
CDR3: CAISATGGYEQYF

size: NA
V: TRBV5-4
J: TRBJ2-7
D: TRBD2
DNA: TGTGCCAGCAGCCAAGGACTAGCGGGGGGGCAAAGGTACGAGCAGTACTTC
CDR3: CASSQGLAGGQRYEQYF

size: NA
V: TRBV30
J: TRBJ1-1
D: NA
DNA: TGTGCCTGGAGTACAGGGAAAAGGAACACTGAAGCTTTCTTT
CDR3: CAWSTGKRNTEAFF

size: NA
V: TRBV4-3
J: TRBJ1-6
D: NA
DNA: TGCGCCAGCAGCCAAGTGGCCGGGGCTAATTCACCCCTCCACTTT
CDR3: CASSQVAGANSPLHF

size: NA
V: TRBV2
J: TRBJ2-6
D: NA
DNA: TGTGCCAGCAGGGAAACTGACTCTGGGGCCAACGTCCTGACTTTC
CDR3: CASRETDSGANVLTF

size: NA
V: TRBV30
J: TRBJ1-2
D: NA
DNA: TGTGCCTGGAGCCACCCGGGGGGGATTGGCTACACCTTC
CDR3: CAWSHPGGIGYTF

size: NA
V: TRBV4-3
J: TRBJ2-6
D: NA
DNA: TGCGCCAGCAGCCAAGTGGGGGTAATGAGCTCTGGGGCCAACGTCCTGACTTTC
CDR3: CASSQVGVMSSGANVLTF

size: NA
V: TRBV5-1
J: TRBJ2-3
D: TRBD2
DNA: TGCGCCAGCAGCCCGTTGGCGGGAGGGATCACAGATACGCAGTATTTT
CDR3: CASSPLAGGITDTQYF

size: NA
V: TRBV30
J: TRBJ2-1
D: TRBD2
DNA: TGTGCCTGGAGCTACCTAGCGGGGGGGCCCAATGAGCAGTTCTTC
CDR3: CAWSYLAGGPNEQFF

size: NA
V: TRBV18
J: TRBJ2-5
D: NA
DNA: TGTGCCAGCTCACCACCACCTAGCGCCTACTCAAGGACCCAGTACTTC
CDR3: CASSPPPSAYSRTQYF